A single sample gave rise to the 13 T cell receptor beta chains below, sequenced in a study of blood T cell repertoires in COVID-19. Libraries were prepared by immunoSEQ multiplex PCR; TCRdb keeps only in-frame clonotypes and omits some of them. The table shows hundreds of thousands of clones, with about four fifths occurring only once. The sample comprised peripheral blood. Source of these receptors: a woman older than 75 with acute or convalescent COVID-19.

This clone came up once. The chain uses TRBV9 and TRBJ2-7; 10 bases align to TRBD1. Germline-derived CDR1 and CDR2 are SGDLS and YYNGEE. V gave up 4 bases and J gave up 8 bases; unmatched junction bases: 9. The CDR3 loop spans 14 amino acids. CDR3 bases: TGTGCCAGCAGCCCACCGGGACAGGGGAGCAAGCAGTACTTC. This encodes CASSPPGQGSKQYF.

The rearrangement links TRBV7-8 to TRBJ1-5, with 8 bases lining up with TRBD1. CDR1 is SGHVS, CDR2 FQNEAQ, per germline. The junction had 5 bases not matched to a gene; V was cut back by 4 bases and J by 6 bases. The CDR3 totals 14 residues. In nucleotides, the CDR3 is TGTGCCAGCAGCTCGGACAGGGCTGGTCAGCCCCAGCATTTT. Translating it yields CASSSDRAGQPQHF.

The J gene is TRBJ2-1, the V gene TRBV7-9; perhaps TRBD1 as D (5 bases). Trimming removed 5 bases from V and 1 base from J, with 12 bases in between. CDR3 length equals 15 residues. Germline V gives CDR1 SEHNR, CDR2 FQNEAQ (reference sequence). CDR3 nucleotides: TGTGCCAGCAGCCAGGGAAGGGGATCCTACAATGAGCAGTTCTTC. It yields the protein CASSQGRGSYNEQFF.

This chain connects TRBV19 to TRBJ2-1; possibly TRBD1 for D (5 bases). CDR1 and CDR2 (germline): LNHDA, SQIVND (reference sequence). Trimming removed 0 bases from V and 5 bases from J, with 11 bases in between. The CDR3 extends over 15 amino acids. For the CDR3, the DNA is TGTGCCAGTAGTATAGAGGATAGGGGCAACAATGAGCAGTTCTTC. Amino acids: CASSIEDRGNNEQFF.

This clone came up once. CDR3 DNA: TGTGCCAGCAGTCCTAGGTCCACAACTAATGAAAAACTGTTTTTT. As protein: CASSPRSTTNEKLFF. The chain joins TRBV7-2 to TRBJ1-4; D is uncertain. There are 15 residues in the CDR3. Trimming pared 6 bases from V and 0 bases from J, leaving 11 bases between. The germline gives CDR1 SGHTA, CDR2 FQGNSA.

This clone turned up a few times. The rearrangement links TRBV3-1 (or the pseudogene TRBV3-2) to TRBJ2-7, with 9 bases identical to TRBD1. CDR1 is LGHDT, CDR2 YNNKEL, per germline (reference sequence). The CDR3 covers 15 residues. Trimming at V came to 4 bases and at J to 4 bases, leaving 8 bases not matched to a gene. CDR3 region: CASSRSRQGGYEQYF. The CDR3 DNA follows: TGTGCCAGCAGCCGGTCCCGACAGGGGGGATACGAGCAGTACTTC.

The rearrangement links TRBV28 to TRBJ1-2; D call uncertain. CDR3 length: 16 residues. Per the germline V gene, CDR1 is MDHEN and CDR2 is SYDVKM. V dropped 1 base and J dropped 13 bases, with 25 bases sitting between them. CDR3 sequence: CASSLSLPTSDAPSTF. CDR3 nucleotides: TGTGCCAGCAGTTTATCTCTACCAACCAGCGACGCGCCCAGCACCTTC.

Here the CDR3 reads CASSQDNPGTKYSPLHF. The CDR3, as DNA: TGTGCCAGCAGCCAAGATAATCCCGGGACAAAATATTCACCCCTCCACTTT. The chain employs TRBV14 and TRBJ1-6; D may be TRBD1 (6 bases). CDR1 is SGHDN, CDR2 FVKESK, per germline. CDR3 size: 17 residues. V lost 0 bases, J lost 8 bases, and 17 bases lay in between.

This chain links TRBV5-4 with TRBJ1-2; 8 bases are shared with TRBD1. The germline V gene has CDR1 SGHNT and CDR2 YYREEE (reference sequence). Trimming cost V 0 bases and J 4 bases; bases outside gene matches: 2. There are 14 residues in the CDR3. The CDR3 protein is CASSLAQGAYGYTF. CDR3 DNA: TGTGCCAGCAGCTTGGCGCAGGGGGCCTATGGCTACACCTTC.

This clone turned up a few times. This CDR3 reads CASSPQPGSDYGYTF. CDR3 DNA sequence: TGTGCCAGCTCACCACAACCAGGCTCCGACTATGGCTACACCTTC. The chain is built from TRBV18 and TRBJ1-2; D uncertain. Germline V gene sequence: CDR1 KGHSH, CDR2 LQKENI. CDR3 size: 15 residues. Trimming shortened V by 1 base and J by 3 bases, and 12 bases separated the two germline ends.

V and J are TRBV6-1 and TRBJ1-2; D is perhaps TRBD1 (5 bases). V lost 2 bases to trimming and J lost 5 bases, with 6 bases between them. The CDR3 sequence is 12 residues long. The germline V gene has CDR1 MNHNS and CDR2 SASEGT. The CDR3 sequence: CASSEPGYGYTF. In DNA form, the CDR3 reads TGTGCCAGCAGTGAACCAGGGTATGGCTACACCTTC.

The V gene is TRBV2, the J gene TRBJ2-7; no clear D. This CDR3 has 16 amino acids. V dropped 1 base and J dropped 0 bases, with 13 bases sitting between them. CDR1 and CDR2 (germline): SNHLY, FYNNEI. CDR3 nucleotide sequence: TGTGCCAGCAGTGAAGGTTTGGCAGGCACCTCCTACGAGCAGTACTTC. Residues: CASSEGLAGTSYEQYF.

The J gene is TRBJ2-7, the V gene TRBV25-1; TRBD1 aligns across 8 bases. Germline CDR1 and CDR2: MGHDK and SYGVNS. The CDR3 length is 15 residues. The V and J ends lost 4 bases and 4 bases, in that order; junction bases with no gene match: 9. CDR3 DNA sequence: TGTGCCAGCAGTGTGGGTGCAGGGGGCCTGTACGAGCAGTACTTC. Translated, it gives CASSVGAGGLYEQYF.